Included here is one T cell receptor (beta chain) sequence, with context. What it binds is not known. The data belong to a study of Tregs in tolerant kidney transplant recipients. Study conclusions and caveats: Biological reproducibility was not directly addressed, but technical replication error appeared minimal.

The protocol was immunoSEQ multiplex PCR, while the TCRdb copy is restricted to in-frame clones and leaves out a portion. This table has tens of thousands of clones, 80% to 85% appearing once. Thawed PBMCs were FACS-sorted into unstimulated CD4+CD25+CD127- regulatory T cells, CD4+CD25- non-regulatory cells, CD4 and CD8 cells. There are 11 residues in the CDR3. The ends were cut back, 5 bases at V and 4 bases at J, with 5 bases in the middle. The germline gives CDR1 MNHNS, CDR2 SASEGT. The source material was CD4+ T cells from blood. The sequence came from a human donor in good health. The chain has TRBV6-1 and TRBJ1-1; D unresolved. CDR3 bases: TGTGCCAGCAGTTCGAGCACTGAAGCTTTCTTT. Translated: CASSSSTEAFF.